This T cell receptor beta chain comes out of a study of OX40 agonist ivuxolimab in advanced cancers. Turning to the study itself: One hepatocellular carcinoma and a couple of cutaneous melanoma patients partially responded.

Of note for this clone: Its antigen is not identified.

Autoimmune disease history or systemic immunosuppression led to patient exclusion. Findings of the study overall: Low clonal expansion, among the lowest seen, marked partial responders at 0.1-3.0 mg/kg. Clonal expansion by week 6 occurred in CD4+ and CD8+ blood T cells (at 0.1 to 3.0 mg/kg).

Some clones are missing from TCRdb's copy, which holds only in-frame ones; the method was immunoSEQ multiplex PCR. The sample carries about 44,000 clones, around 80% recorded once. Germline CDR1 is LNHDA and CDR2 is SQIVND (reference sequence). The CDR3 runs to 13 residues. Trimming took 7 bases from V and 3 from J, leaving 9 bases between them. V is TRBV19 and J is TRBJ2-2; tentatively, D is TRBD1 (6 bases). The starting material was CD4+ or CD8+ T cells sorted from blood, obtained in a trial of the OX40 agonist ivuxolimab. This sequence was found in an adult with an advanced solid tumor such as melanoma, head and neck, liver or kidney cancer. CDR3 bases: TGTGCCAGTAACAACAGGGACACCGGGGAGCTGTTTTTT. Its protein product is CASNNRDTGELFF.